This T cell receptor (beta chain) is drawn from a study of blood T cells in healthy people across ages (dated by TCRdb to 2014 to 2015). As for the study more broadly: Template switching captured roughly one uniquely barcoded TCR beta cDNA molecule per two T cells in model experiments. Using deep sequencing normalized with unique cDNA molecular identifiers, the study measured how TCR beta repertoire diversity changes with age. The donors were split into four age groups: young (average about 15 years), middle-aged (nearly 40), aged (about 62) and long-lived (roughly 77). Donors of different ages were randomly distributed across sequencing lanes to avoid experimental bias. Using the same blood draw, the study looked at two additional independent replicas of 1 million unique cDNA reads for two donors, one aged 18 to 30 and the other aged 80 or older. Beyond this particular receptor, the publication reports: Estimates of total diversity from one million sequenced T cells were regarded as lower bounds and underestimates. The CMV infection status of donors was not known, potentially confounding age-related changes in expanded clonotypes. There was a strong correlation between observed TCR beta diversity and the percentage of naive T cells measured by flow cytometry. Conclusive comparison of naive and antigen-experienced compartments was prevented by the profiling of bulk unsorted PBMCs. The long-lived group showed more naive CD4+ T cells, fewer expanded clones and increased TCR diversity than the aged group, suggesting age selection. Observed TCR beta diversity per million T cells fell roughly linearly with age, and a significant reduction was already apparent by age around 40.

Library creation used 5' RACE. Sequencing was performed on an Illumina HiSeq 2500. A second PCR of about 7 to 12 cycles was run with a J-beta primer mix and a sample-barcoded 5' primer. A unique molecular identifier was introduced onto each TCR beta cDNA molecule by a template-switch 5' adaptor carrying 12 random nucleotides. Each sample yielded at least 3 million CDR3-containing paired-end reads. First-strand cDNA was synthesized from all RNA with the Mint cDNA synthesis kit, primed by a TRBC-specific oligonucleotide. Following uracil-DNA glycosylase treatment, a first 18-cycle PCR with universal primers M1SS and BC2_uni_R was performed on all cDNA. The authors' pipeline ran thus. For normalization, 1 million high-quality reads, each with a distinct molecular identifier, were randomly selected from each sample. Reads with shared molecular identifiers were discarded instead of being binned into consensus sequences. CDR3 identification, clonotype clustering and error correction used MiTCR with a Q25 quality threshold and the strictest error-elimination algorithm. A nonparametric unseen species model using Euler transformation provided a lower-bound estimate of total TCR beta diversity. Using fastp at Q25 and MiXCR, TCRdb reprocessed the public reads and kept productive beta chains. Every entry covers one CDR3 protein and lists the most common genes and DNA from its rows. These V and J calls rely on TCRdb rather than the paper's analysis. The sample data list about 970,000 distinct CDR3 sequences, and roughly half of these were observed just once. About a fifth of the sample rests with the top ten.

The CDR3 goes from the cysteine to the phenylalanine over 15 residues. Only CDR3 DNA remains: 45 bases, in frame from the first base. V has 11 bases trimmed and J has 0 bases trimmed; junction bases matching no gene number 10. The germline V gene provides CDR1 MNHNS and CDR2 SASEGT. A word on this clonotype: Its antigen is currently not known. No much larger clone exists at a distance of one base, and base qualities are not known.

Donors were 40 or so systemically healthy Caucasian individuals from Russia aged roughly 6 to 95 years. Roughly 9.5 milliliters of peripheral blood were drawn from each donor into EDTA-treated Vacutainer tubes. Ficoll-Paque density-gradient centrifugation was used to isolate PBMCs, with at least 6.5 million per sample. Total RNA, at least 5.5 micrograms per sample, was extracted from PBMCs with Trizol reagent. The percentages of naive CD45RAhigh/CD27high T cells were determined by flow cytometry on a PBMC aliquot from every donor. This TCR was sampled from a woman aged 55-70 years in good health. Source material: blood. The chain is made from TRBV6-1 and TRBJ1-1; TRBD1 aligns with 9 central bases. The base sequence is TGTGCCTACTCGGACAGGGGACTAATGAACACTGAAGCTTTCTTT. This translates into CAYSDRGLMNTEAFF.